This T cell receptor (beta chain) came from a study of T cells in localized non-small cell lung cancer. Sequencing was performed with immunoSEQ multiplex PCR; in TCRdb, only in-frame clones are kept and a portion is missing. The sample has roughly 30,000 clones; roughly 90% are singletons. Germline V gene sequence: CDR1 SGHRS, CDR2 YFSETQ. V dropped 3 bases and J dropped 3; count of bases not matched to a gene: 10. This CDR3 region has 16 residues. This clonotype was sampled from a woman aged 35 to 69 with stage III lung adenocarcinoma. V and J are TRBV5-1 and TRBJ1-1, with TRBD1 matching over 8 bases. The source was peripheral blood mononuclear cells, collected before any cancer treatment. The CDR3 DNA sequence: TGCGCCAGCAGCTCCCGGCAGGGGGCTTGGGACACTGAAGCTTTCTTT. Protein product: CASSSRQGAWDTEAFF.